The rows below give T cell receptor beta chains drawn from one sample of a study of OX40 agonist ivuxolimab in advanced cancers. Clones were read by immunoSEQ multiplex PCR, and TCRdb kept only the in-frame ones, dropping some. The table includes roughly 70,000 clones, 85% detected once. The sequencing here drew on CD4+ or CD8+ T cells sorted from blood, taken in a trial of the OX40 agonist ivuxolimab. The receptors were sampled from an adult with an advanced solid tumor such as melanoma, head and neck, liver or kidney cancer. The CDR3 runs from the conserved cysteine through the conserved F or W. Fields, in order: CDR3 DNA, CDR3 protein, D gene, clone size, J gene, V gene, CDR3 length. D genes are given only for firm matches. Clone size is stated in some rows and not others, as once, few, many or a class when expanded.

DNA: TGCAGCGTTGACTTCCCCGACAGGGTCGGCGCTGAAGCTTTCTTT
CDR3: CSVDFPDRVGAEAFF
D: TRBD1
size: NA
J: TRBJ1-1
V: TRBV29-1
length: 15

DNA: TGTGCCAGCTCACAGATTGCACAGGGGGGAAAAACTGAAGCTTTCTTT
CDR3: CASSQIAQGGKTEAFF
D: TRBD1
size: NA
J: TRBJ1-1
V: TRBV18
length: 16

DNA: TGTGCCATCAGAGAAGACGGAAACTATGGCTACACCTTC
CDR3: CAIREDGNYGYTF
D: NA
size: NA
J: TRBJ1-2
V: TRBV6-1
length: 13

DNA: TGCAGTGCACTTCCCAAGGACGAGCAGTACTTC
CDR3: CSALPKDEQYF
D: NA
size: NA
J: TRBJ2-7
V: TRBV20-1
length: 11

DNA: TGTGCCAGCAGCTTTGAGCGGGGGGTTTACAATGAGCAGTTCTTC
CDR3: CASSFERGVYNEQFF
D: TRBD2
size: NA
J: TRBJ2-1
V: TRBV7-2
length: 15

DNA: TGTGCCAGCAGCTCCGGGGGGCGAGCTTTCTTT
CDR3: CASSSGGRAFF
D: NA
size: few
J: TRBJ1-1
V: TRBV11-2
length: 11

DNA: TGCGCCAGCAGCTATTCTAGTAGCGGGAGTGTAGGAGAGACCCAGTACTTC
CDR3: CASSYSSSGSVGETQYF
D: TRBD2
size: NA
J: TRBJ2-5
V: TRBV5-1
length: 17

DNA: TGTGCCAGCGCACTCAGGGGTAACACTGAAGCTTTCTTT
CDR3: CASALRGNTEAFF
D: NA
size: NA
J: TRBJ1-1
V: TRBV6-1
length: 13

DNA: TGCGCCAGCAGCGAGGGGTCGGGAAACACCATATATTTT
CDR3: CASSEGSGNTIYF
D: NA
size: NA
J: TRBJ1-3
V: TRBV5-1
length: 13

DNA: TGTGCCAGCAGCGCTGGACAGAGGGACACCATATATTTT
CDR3: CASSAGQRDTIYF
D: NA
size: few
J: TRBJ1-3
V: TRBV9
length: 13

DNA: TGCGCCAGCAGCCACCCCTTAGACACGAACACCGGGGAGCTGTTTTTT
CDR3: CASSHPLDTNTGELFF
D: NA
size: NA
J: TRBJ2-2
V: TRBV4-1
length: 16

DNA: TGTGCCAGCAGCACCCAGGCGCTTAGCAATCAGCCCCAGCATTTT
CDR3: CASSTQALSNQPQHF
D: NA
size: NA
J: TRBJ1-5
V: TRBV7-8
length: 15

DNA: TGTGCCAGCAGCGTTGATCCTCTAGCGGCCCTCTACGAGCAGTACTTC
CDR3: CASSVDPLAALYEQYF
D: TRBD2
size: NA
J: TRBJ2-7
V: TRBV9
length: 16

DNA: TGTGCCAGCAGCCCACGCACGGGGACAATCACAGATACGCAGTATTTT
CDR3: CASSPRTGTITDTQYF
D: NA
size: NA
J: TRBJ2-3
V: TRBV11-3
length: 16

DNA: TGTGCCAGCAGCTTAGCGTGGCTAAGCTCCTACGAGCAGTACTTC
CDR3: CASSLAWLSSYEQYF
D: NA
size: NA
J: TRBJ2-7
V: TRBV7-2
length: 15

DNA: TGTGCCATCAGTGAGACCTTGGTAGGCATGCCCGGCGAGAACACCATATATTTT
CDR3: CAISETLVGMPGENTIYF
D: NA
size: few
J: TRBJ1-3
V: TRBV10-3
length: 18

DNA: TGTGCCAGCAGCCAAGGCGGCGCGGGGGATACGCAGTATTTT
CDR3: CASSQGGAGDTQYF
D: NA
size: NA
J: TRBJ2-3
V: TRBV7-9
length: 14

DNA: TGTGCCAGTAGAAGGGGACTAGCGGGCTCCTACGAGCAGTACTTC
CDR3: CASRRGLAGSYEQYF
D: TRBD2
size: NA
J: TRBJ2-7
V: TRBV19
length: 15

DNA: TGTGCCAGCAGCTTAGCGCTGAATGAGCAGTTCTTC
CDR3: CASSLALNEQFF
D: NA
size: NA
J: TRBJ2-1
V: TRBV7-9
length: 12

DNA: TGTGCCAGCGGCTCCGGGACAATCGCCAACTATGGCTACACCTTC
CDR3: CASGSGTIANYGYTF
D: NA
size: NA
J: TRBJ1-2
V: TRBV6-5
length: 15

DNA: TGTGCCAGCGGAATGACTAGCGCTACCTACGAGCAGTACTTC
CDR3: CASGMTSATYEQYF
D: TRBD2
size: NA
J: TRBJ2-7
V: TRBV11-3
length: 14

DNA: TGTGCCAGTAGTGGCTGGGGATCTAACTATGGCTACACCTTC
CDR3: CASSGWGSNYGYTF
D: NA
size: once
J: TRBJ1-2
V: TRBV19
length: 14

DNA: TGTGCCAGCACCGCAGCAAACACCGGGGAGCTGTTTTTT
CDR3: CASTAANTGELFF
D: NA
size: NA
J: TRBJ2-2
V: TRBV6-6
length: 13

DNA: TGTGCCAGCAGCTTAGCAGGGTTGCACGGGGAGCTGTTTTTT
CDR3: CASSLAGLHGELFF
D: NA
size: NA
J: TRBJ2-2
V: TRBV7-8
length: 14

DNA: TGCGCCAGCAGAAACAGGGCTCTGAACACTGAAGCTTTCTTT
CDR3: CASRNRALNTEAFF
D: NA
size: NA
J: TRBJ1-1
V: TRBV4-1
length: 14

DNA: TGTGCCAGCAGTCCCGTGGACAGGGGCTCCTACGAGCAGTACTTC
CDR3: CASSPVDRGSYEQYF
D: TRBD1
size: few
J: TRBJ2-7
V: TRBV6-5
length: 15

DNA: TGTGCCAGTAGTACGTACAGGGACACTGAAGCTTTCTTT
CDR3: CASSTYRDTEAFF
D: NA
size: NA
J: TRBJ1-1
V: TRBV19
length: 13

DNA: TGTGCCAGTAGTAAGCACACGGGAAACACTGAAGCTTTCTTT
CDR3: CASSKHTGNTEAFF
D: NA
size: NA
J: TRBJ1-1
V: TRBV19
length: 14

DNA: TGCGCCAGCAGCTGGGGACTAGCGGGAGGTAGCACAGATACGCAGTATTTT
CDR3: CASSWGLAGGSTDTQYF
D: TRBD2
size: NA
J: TRBJ2-3
V: TRBV5-1
length: 17

DNA: TGTGCCAGCAGCCGGGAGGCGGGGCTGTACGAGCAGTACTTC
CDR3: CASSREAGLYEQYF
D: TRBD2
size: NA
J: TRBJ2-7
V: TRBV7-2
length: 14

DNA: TGTGCCAGCAGTGATCGTGGGGCCCCCTACGAGCAGTACTTC
CDR3: CASSDRGAPYEQYF
D: NA
size: NA
J: TRBJ2-7
V: TRBV6-5
length: 14

DNA: TGTGCCAGCAGCTCGGGGGGGAACGGCGGGAATGAGCAGTTCTTC
CDR3: CASSSGGNGGNEQFF
D: TRBD2
size: few
J: TRBJ2-1
V: TRBV7-8
length: 15

DNA: TGTGCCAGCAGTACTGGACAGGGGATAAATGAAAAACTGTTTTTT
CDR3: CASSTGQGINEKLFF
D: TRBD1
size: NA
J: TRBJ1-4
V: TRBV2
length: 15

DNA: TGTGCCAGCGTATACCGGGGGCATCTAGGCGATGAGCAGTTCTTC
CDR3: CASVYRGHLGDEQFF
D: NA
size: NA
J: TRBJ2-1
V: TRBV2
length: 15

DNA: TGTGCCAGCACCTCGGACAGTCAATGGGAAAAACTGTTTTTT
CDR3: CASTSDSQWEKLFF
D: NA
size: NA
J: TRBJ1-4
V: TRBV28
length: 14

DNA: TGTGCCAGTAGTAGGGGGCAGGGCTTCTACGAGCAGTACTTC
CDR3: CASSRGQGFYEQYF
D: NA
size: NA
J: TRBJ2-7
V: TRBV19
length: 14

DNA: TGTGCCAGCAGCTTCGGGCAGCACTCCTACGAGCAGTACTTC
CDR3: CASSFGQHSYEQYF
D: NA
size: once
J: TRBJ2-7
V: TRBV5-4
length: 14

DNA: TGTGCCTGGAGCCGCGGACTTACTACGAACACTGAAGCTTTCTTT
CDR3: CAWSRGLTTNTEAFF
D: NA
size: NA
J: TRBJ1-1
V: TRBV30
length: 15

DNA: TGTGCCAGCAGCGTAGACCCTAGCGGGAGCTACGAGCAGTACTTC
CDR3: CASSVDPSGSYEQYF
D: TRBD2
size: NA
J: TRBJ2-7
V: TRBV9
length: 15

DNA: TGTGCCAGCAGTGATGGGGGTTATGGGGCTGAAGCTTTCTTT
CDR3: CASSDGGYGAEAFF
D: NA
size: NA
J: TRBJ1-1
V: TRBV6-4
length: 14

DNA: TGCGCCAGCAGCTTGGAGGTGGGGATCACTGAAGCTTTCTTT
CDR3: CASSLEVGITEAFF
D: NA
size: NA
J: TRBJ1-1
V: TRBV5-1
length: 14

DNA: TGTGCCAGCAGCCCTTCGACAGGGGGCTACGAGCAGTACTTC
CDR3: CASSPSTGGYEQYF
D: TRBD1
size: few
J: TRBJ2-7
V: TRBV11-2
length: 14

DNA: TGTGCCAGCAGCTTGGATAGCACTGAAGCTTTCTTT
CDR3: CASSLDSTEAFF
D: NA
size: NA
J: TRBJ1-1
V: TRBV11-2
length: 12

DNA: TGTGCCCGACAGGGACTAGCGGGAAGGGGAGGGGAGCTGTTTTTT
CDR3: CARQGLAGRGGELFF
D: TRBD2
size: once
J: TRBJ2-2
V: TRBV30
length: 15

DNA: TGTGCCAGCAGTGAAACCCTAGGGGTGAGGGCTGGAAACACCATATATTTT
CDR3: CASSETLGVRAGNTIYF
D: NA
size: NA
J: TRBJ1-3
V: TRBV6-1
length: 17

DNA: TGTGCCAGCAGCTTAGCGGGAGGGACTTTCCCCTACGAGCAGTACTTC
CDR3: CASSLAGGTFPYEQYF
D: TRBD2
size: NA
J: TRBJ2-7
V: TRBV7-2
length: 16

DNA: TGTGCCAGTAGTAAGGCCCCTGGGGCCGGGGAGCTGTTTTTT
CDR3: CASSKAPGAGELFF
D: NA
size: NA
J: TRBJ2-2
V: TRBV19
length: 14

DNA: TGTGCCAGCAGCTTAGAGGGAAGCTCCTACGAGCAGTACTTC
CDR3: CASSLEGSSYEQYF
D: NA
size: NA
J: TRBJ2-7
V: TRBV11-3
length: 14

DNA: TGTGCCAGCAGTCGACTTGACACGAGCAATCAGCCCCAGCATTTT
CDR3: CASSRLDTSNQPQHF
D: NA
size: NA
J: TRBJ1-5
V: TRBV7-9
length: 15